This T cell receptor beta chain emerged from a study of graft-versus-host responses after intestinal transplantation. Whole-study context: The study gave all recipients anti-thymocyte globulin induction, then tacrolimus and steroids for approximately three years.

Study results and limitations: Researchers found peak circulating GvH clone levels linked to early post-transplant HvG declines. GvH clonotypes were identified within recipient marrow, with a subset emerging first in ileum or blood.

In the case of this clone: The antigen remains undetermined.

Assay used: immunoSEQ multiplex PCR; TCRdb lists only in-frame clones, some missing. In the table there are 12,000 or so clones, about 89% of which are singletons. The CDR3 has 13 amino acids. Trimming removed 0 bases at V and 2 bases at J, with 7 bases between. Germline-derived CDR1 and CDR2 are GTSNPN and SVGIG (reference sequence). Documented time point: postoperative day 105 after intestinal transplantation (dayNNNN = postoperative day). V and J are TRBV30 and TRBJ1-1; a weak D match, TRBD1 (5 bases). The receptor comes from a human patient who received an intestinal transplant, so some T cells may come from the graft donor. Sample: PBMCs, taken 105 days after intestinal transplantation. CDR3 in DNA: TGTGCCTGGAGTGTCAGGGAAAACACTGAAGCTTTCTTT. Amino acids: CAWSVRENTEAFF.